Detailed here is one T cell receptor (beta chain). This sample was taken from a study of early T cells in non-severe SARS-CoV-2 infection. Study overall: The chains were unpaired, and the sequenced material was bulk RNA from unsorted whole blood.

Unique molecular identifiers were attached to individual cDNA molecules. Using its own MiXCR run on the 5' RACE reads, TCRdb lists one record per CDR3 protein. The repertoire has about 98,000 distinct CDR3 sequences, 8% to 13% of them found once; the top ten carry approximately 5.3%. Germline CDR1 is DFQATT and CDR2 is SNEGSKA (reference sequence). The CDR3 is 13 residues long. The V end lost 6 bases, the J end lost 2 bases, and 14 bases lay between the germline ends. Sequencing input: whole blood. V is TRBV20-1 and J is TRBJ2-7; D call uncertain. The TCR comes from an adult who was a healthcare worker with PCR-confirmed SARS-CoV-2 infection or an uninfected control (not recorded which). The CDR3 region is CSAENTVTYEQYF. The CDR3 coding sequence is TGCAGTGCCGAGAATACGGTAACCTACGAGCAGTACTTC.